Detailed here is one T cell receptor (beta chain). No antigen is known for it. This CDR3 is built from 16 residues. V shed 4 bases and J 6 bases; nucleotides not matched to a gene: 12. Germline V gene data show CDR1 as MNHNS and CDR2 as SASEGT. This sample was included in a study of T cell responses to AZD1222 COVID-19 vaccine. Study-wide findings and caveats: Rises in breadth and depth of Spike-specific TCRs came after two AZD1222 doses. No day 14 peak samples; only post-peak repertoires were characterized. Spike-wide coverage was observed for vaccine-associated CD4 TCRs, with dominant responses at 160-218 and 743-854. Reportedly, nearly half the spike-specific TCRs target unmutated variant regions.

Profiled with immunoSEQ multiplex PCR; TCRdb holds only in-frame clones, not every one. The sample gives over 130,000 clones, roughly 93% of which show up once; 9% to 9.5% is in the top ten. V gene TRBV6-1 combines with J gene TRBJ2-7, with 10 bases fitting TRBD1. The receptor was isolated from an adult who received the AZD1222 COVID-19 vaccine. This material consisted of peripheral blood, taken 28 days after the second AZD1222 dose. CDR3: CASSAYAWDRGGEQYF. In nucleotides, the CDR3 is TGTGCCAGCAGTGCGTACGCTTGGGACAGGGGTGGCGAGCAGTACTTC.